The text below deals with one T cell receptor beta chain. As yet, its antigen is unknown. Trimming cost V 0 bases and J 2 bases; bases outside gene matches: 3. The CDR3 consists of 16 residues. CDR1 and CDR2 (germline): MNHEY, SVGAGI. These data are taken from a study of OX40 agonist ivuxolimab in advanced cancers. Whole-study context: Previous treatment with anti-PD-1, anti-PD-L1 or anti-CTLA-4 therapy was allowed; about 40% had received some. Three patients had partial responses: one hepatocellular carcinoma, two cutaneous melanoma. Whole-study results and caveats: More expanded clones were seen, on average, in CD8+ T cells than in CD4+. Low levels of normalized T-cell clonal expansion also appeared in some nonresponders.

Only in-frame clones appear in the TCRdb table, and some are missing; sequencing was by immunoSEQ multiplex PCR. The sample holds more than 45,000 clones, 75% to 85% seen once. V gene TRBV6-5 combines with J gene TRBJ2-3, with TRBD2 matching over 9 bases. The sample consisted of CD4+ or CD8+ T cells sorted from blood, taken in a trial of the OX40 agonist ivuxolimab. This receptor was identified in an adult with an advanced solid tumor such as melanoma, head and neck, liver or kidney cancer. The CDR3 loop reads CASSYSLAGITDTQYF. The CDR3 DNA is TGTGCCAGCAGTTACTCGCTAGCGGGGATCACAGATACGCAGTATTTT.